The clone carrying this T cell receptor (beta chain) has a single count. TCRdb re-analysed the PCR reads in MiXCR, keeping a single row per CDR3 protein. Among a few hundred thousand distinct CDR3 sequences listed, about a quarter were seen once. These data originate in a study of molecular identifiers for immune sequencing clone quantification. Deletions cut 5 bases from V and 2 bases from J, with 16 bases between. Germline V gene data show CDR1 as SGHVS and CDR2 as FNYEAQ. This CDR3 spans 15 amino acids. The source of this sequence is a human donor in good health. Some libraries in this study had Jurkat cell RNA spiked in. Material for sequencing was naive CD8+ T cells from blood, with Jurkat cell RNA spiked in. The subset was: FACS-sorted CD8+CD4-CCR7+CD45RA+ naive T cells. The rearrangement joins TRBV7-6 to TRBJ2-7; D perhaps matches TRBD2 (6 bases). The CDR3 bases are TGTGCCAGCAGCCCCAACGGGGGAATACCCTACGAGCAGTACTTC. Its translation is CASSPNGGIPYEQYF.